A selection of T cell receptor beta chains follows, all from one sample in a study of CD4 and CD8 cells across lung adenocarcinoma regions. Each CDR3 protein is one row after TCRdb ran MiXCR on the PCR reads. Seen here are nearly 9,500 distinct CDR3 sequences, around half observed once, and the top ten hold 47%. Sequenced input: CD8+ T cells from the margin of a lung tumor. The receptors stem from a female donor with lung adenocarcinoma. The CD4 and CD8 labels of this study may be unreliable. Both conserved end residues are part of each CDR3. D genes are given only for firm matches. Clone size appears in some rows only: once, few, many, or a class for an expanded clone.

v_gene	j_gene	abundance	d_gene	CDR3nt	CDR3aa
TRBV6-5	TRBJ2-6	.	.	TGTGCCAGCAGTTACTCTGTGGGAGCGAAGGGTAGCTCTGGGGCCAACGTCCTGACTTTC	CASSYSVGAKGSSGANVLTF
TRBV7-2	TRBJ2-5	once	.	TGTGCCAGCAGCTTATTCTACGAGCATTACTTC	CASSLFYEHYF
TRBV10-2	TRBJ2-3	.	.	TGCGCGGGCAGGGGGGGGGGTGGCACAGATACGCAGTATTTT	CAGRGGGGTDTQYF
TRBV11-2	TRBJ2-1	few	.	TGTGCCAGCAGCATCCAGACTAGTTCCCGTTACAATGAGCAGTTCTTC	CASSIQTSSRYNEQFF
TRBV27	TRBJ2-5	medium-sized	.	TGTGCCAGCAGCCCCGGGGCCGAGGGGACCCAGTACTTC	CASSPGAEGTQYF
TRBV28	TRBJ2-1	.	TRBD2	TGTGCCAGCAGAACTAGCGGGATCGCCTACAATGAGCAGTTCTTC	CASRTSGIAYNEQFF
TRBV12-3/TRBV12-4	TRBJ2-1	.	.	TGTGCCAGCAGTGGAGGTGCGGGCCCCGGGGAGCAGTTTTTC	CASSGGAGPGEQFF
TRBV7-6	TRBJ1-1	many	.	TGTGCCAGCTCTCTAGACCAGAACACTGAAGCTTTCTTT	CASSLDQNTEAFF
TRBV12-3/TRBV12-4	TRBJ2-5	.	TRBD2	TGTGCCAGCAGTTTATACGGCGGGAGGGCCACGGCGGAGACCCAGTACTTC	CASSLYGGRATAETQYF
TRBV7-7	TRBJ2-5	many	.	TGTGCTAGCAGCTTAGACGGAGGGCTAGAGACCCAGTACTTC	CASSLDGGLETQYF
TRBV11-2	TRBJ2-5	.	TRBD2	TGTGCCAGCAGCGATAGCGGGAGGGCCAGCGAGACCCAGTACTTC	CASSDSGRASETQYF
TRBV30	TRBJ2-3	.	.	TGTGCCTGGAGTTACCCCAGGGAGGAGTTCCAAGATACGCAGTATTTT	CAWSYPREEFQDTQYF
TRBV6-1	TRBJ2-5	.	.	TGTGCCAGCAGAGCGGCCCACCGAAAGACCCAGTACTTC	CASRAAHRKTQYF
TRBV6-1	TRBJ2-5	few	TRBD1	TGTGCCAGCAGCTCCCCAGGGGGCCCTTCCCCAGAGACCCAGTACTTC	CASSSPGGPSPETQYF
TRBV10-1	TRBJ2-3	.	.	TGCCGCAGCACGGGCAGGCGAGCCCAAGATATTCAGTACTTT	CRSTGRRAQDIQYF
TRBV7-3	TRBJ2-5	.	.	TGTGCCAGCAGCTTAAGCGGGAAAGAGACCCAGTACTTC	CASSLSGKETQYF
TRBV27	TRBJ2-5	.	.	TGTGCCAGCGGGGGGCGCGAGGGCCTAGGCCCAGATACCCAGTACTTC	CASGGREGLGPDTQYF
TRBV4-1	TRBJ2-6	few	TRBD2	TGCGCCAGCAGCCACCCGGGACTAGCGGTTAGCTCTGGGGCCAACGTCCTGACTTTC	CASSHPGLAVSSGANVLTF
TRBV27	TRBJ2-4	.	.	TGTGCCAGCAGGAAACAAGGGCGGTGCAACAAAGAGACTCAGTACTTC	CASRKQGRCNKETQYF
TRBV9	TRBJ1-1	.	.	TGTGCCAGCAGCCCTGGACCGACAACGAACACTGAAGCTTTCTTT	CASSPGPTTNTEAFF
TRBV9	TRBJ2-5	.	.	TGTGCCAGCAGCGTAGCGACACAGGGATCCCTCGAGACCCAGTACTTC	CASSVATQGSLETQYF
TRBV3-1	TRBJ2-5	few	.	TGTGCCAGCAGCTCACCGTCTGGGGGGCGAAAAGAGACCCAGTACTTC	CASSSPSGGRKETQYF
TRBV6-2/TRBV6-3	TRBJ2-5	.	.	TGTGCCAGCGGGTACCGGGGCAGGGTAACAGAGACGCAGTACTTC	CASGYRGRVTETQYF
TRBV27	TRBJ2-2	.	.	TGTGCCAGGGGTTTGTATGCCGTGAACACCGAGAAGCTGTATTTT	CARGLYAVNTEKLYF
TRBV6-5	TRBJ2-2	few	.	TGTGCCAGCAGTTACTCGGGACTCCCAACCGGTCCCGGGGAGCTGTTTTTT	CASSYSGLPTGPGELFF
TRBV6-5	TRBJ1-1	.	.	TGTGCCAGCAGTTACCAGGGTGGGGGCACTGAAGCTTTCTTT	CASSYQGGGTEAFF
TRBV7-2	TRBJ2-1	.	TRBD2	TGTGCCAGCAGCGACGTAGCGGGAGGGCTTCAAGGAGAGACCCAGTTCTTC	CASSDVAGGLQGETQFF
TRBV7-2	TRBJ2-1	few	.	TGTGCCAGCAGCTTATTCCCCGCGTCTAGCGCGAGCTCCTACAATGAGCAGTTCTTC	CASSLFPASSASSYNEQFF
TRBV11-1	TRBJ2-1	few	.	TGTGCCAGCAGCCCCACTAGCAATGAGCAGTTCTTC	CASSPTSNEQFF
TRBV7-4	TRBJ2-5	many	.	TGTGCCACAATCGGGGGCGGGCAAGAGACCCAGTACTTC	CATIGGGQETQYF
TRBV6-1	TRBJ2-5	.	.	TGTGCGAGCCGCGGGGGCCGTGACCAAGAGACCCAGTACTTC	CASRGGRDQETQYF
TRBV6-1	TRBJ1-1	.	.	TGTGCCAGCACCCCTTACCCGGGGTGGGGGACTGAAGCTTTCTTT	CASTPYPGWGTEAFF
TRBV4-1	TRBJ2-5	many	TRBD2	TGCGCCAGCAGCCAAGTGGGAGCGGGAGTGGAGACCCAGTACTTC	CASSQVGAGVETQYF
TRBV6-1	TRBJ2-3	.	TRBD2	TGTGCCAGCAGTGGCACTAGCGGCACAGATACGCAGTATTTT	CASSGTSGTDTQYF
TRBV6-1	TRBJ2-2	once	.	TGTGCCCGCAGCTGGACACTCGGGGAGCAGTTTTTT	CARSWTLGEQFF
TRBV6-5	TRBJ2-1	.	.	TGTGCCAGCAGTTACGACGAAGATACCCAGTATTTC	CASSYDEDTQYF
TRBV15	TRBJ2-1	.	TRBD2	TGTGCCACCAGCAGAGGCTCTAGCGGGAGTCGAGATGAGCAGTTCTTC	CATSRGSSGSRDEQFF
TRBV20-1	TRBJ2-3	few	TRBD2	TGCAGTGCTACCTGGACTAGCGGGACAGGCACAGATACGCAGTATTTT	CSATWTSGTGTDTQYF
TRBV7-2	TRBJ2-1	.	TRBD2	TGTGCCAGCAGCACGAGGGCGGGAGCGGTACACAATGAGCAGTTCTTC	CASSTRAGAVHNEQFF
TRBV27	TRBJ1-4	.	.	TGTGCCAGCAGAGGTTTGCTAAATGAAAAACTGTTTTTT	CASRGLLNEKLFF
TRBV7-3	TRBJ2-3	medium-sized	.	TGTGCCAGCAGCTTAAACAGCGGGTTTACAGATACGCAGTATTTT	CASSLNSGFTDTQYF
TRBV25-1	TRBJ1-6	.	.	TGTGCCAGCAGTGAAGCAGGTCTTAGTTCACCCCTCCACTTT	CASSEAGLSSPLHF
TRBV9	TRBJ1-1	.	TRBD1	TGTGCCAGCACCCGGACAGGGACGAGGGACACTGAAGCTTTCTTT	CASTRTGTRDTEAFF
TRBV6-5	TRBJ1-2	medium-sized	.	TGTGCCAGCAGTTACGAATTCCGTTCGGCCTATGGCTACACCTTC	CASSYEFRSAYGYTF
TRBV6-1	TRBJ1-2	many	.	TGTGCCAGCACCACGGGGTGGGGGGGTGAGAACTATGGCTACACCTTC	CASTTGWGGENYGYTF
TRBV6-6	TRBJ2-1	medium-sized	.	TGTGCCAGCAGTTATCGGGACACTGCCTACAATGAGCAGTTCTTC	CASSYRDTAYNEQFF
TRBV6-1	TRBJ1-6	medium-sized	TRBD1	TGTGCCAGCAGTGTCGAGGGACAGGGTATTTCACCCCTCCACTTT	CASSVEGQGISPLHF
TRBV11-2	TRBJ2-1	many	TRBD2	TGTGCCAGCAGCCTTCTTAGCGGGAGAAATGAGCAGTTCTTC	CASSLLSGRNEQFF
TRBV10-2	TRBJ2-1	.	TRBD2	TGCGCCAGCATAGGACTAGCGGGAGTACTCAGCGATGAGCAGTTCTTC	CASIGLAGVLSDEQFF
TRBV7-6	TRBJ2-3	many	.	TGTGCCAGCAGCGCGACCCCGGCTCAGCAGTATTTT	CASSATPAQQYF
TRBV11-3	TRBJ2-3	.	.	TGTCCCGGGAGCCGTGAGGAAGATACCCAGTACTTT	CPGSREEDTQYF